A selection of T cell receptor beta chains follows, all from one sample in a study of T cells after yellow fever vaccination. A single record per CDR3 protein comes from TCRdb applying MiXCR to the 5' RACE reads. This sample has 13,000 to 15,000 distinct CDR3 sequences, with approximately 7% found just once. Sequences were derived from PBMCs, either bulk or a sorted T-cell subset (CD4+, CD8+, memory, or dextramer-sorted; not recorded which), sampled on the day of the yellow fever booster vaccination. The receptors stem from a man aged 18 to 30 who received the YFV17D yellow fever vaccine. CDR3s include the opening cysteine and the closing phenylalanine or tryptophan. D genes are given only for firm matches. The listing skips clone size in some rows; elsewhere it reads once, few, many or a size class.

clone_size | d_call | j_call | v_call | cdr3_nt | cdr3_aa
many | - | TRBJ1-1 | TRBV6-2/TRBV6-3 | TGTGCCAGCAGTTACTCCGAGGGGACTGAAGCTTTCTTT | CASSYSEGTEAFF
many | TRBD2 | TRBJ2-3 | TRBV5-8 | TGTGCCAGCAGCCCGGGACTAGCGGGGGTGGATACGCAGTATTTT | CASSPGLAGVDTQYF
many | TRBD1 | TRBJ2-7 | TRBV13 | TGTGCCAGCAGCCAAACACACACCTTCCGGGACAGGGTTTCCTACGAGCAGTACTTC | CASSQTHTFRDRVSYEQYF
many | - | TRBJ2-5 | TRBV5-1 | TGCGCCAGCAGCTCAGTCCAAGAGACCCAGTACTTC | CASSSVQETQYF
many | TRBD1 | TRBJ2-3 | TRBV5-1 | TGCGCCAGCAGCTTCGGACAGGGGTCCTTCACAGATACGCAGTATTTT | CASSFGQGSFTDTQYF
medium-sized | - | TRBJ1-5 | TRBV12-3/TRBV12-4 | TGTGCCAGCAGTTTGCCAGGGTCGTTGGGCAATCAGCCCCAGCATTTT | CASSLPGSLGNQPQHF
many | TRBD1 | TRBJ1-1 | TRBV27 | TGTGCCAGCAGCCTTAAGGGACAGGGGGTGAGGAGGGCTTTCTTT | CASSLKGQGVRRAFF
many | - | TRBJ2-7 | TRBV29-1 | TGCAGCGTTGAGTCTTTGTACAGGGTTTCCTACGAGCAGTACTTC | CSVESLYRVSYEQYF
- | - | TRBJ2-7 | TRBV15 | TGTGCCACCAGCAGAGATCGGGGCAGTACCTACGAGCAGTACTTC | CATSRDRGSTYEQYF
many | - | TRBJ2-6 | TRBV6-2/TRBV6-3 | TGTGCCACCGGGCGGGTTTCAGGGGCCAACGTCCTGACTTTC | CATGRVSGANVLTF
many | - | TRBJ1-2 | TRBV5-5 | TGTGCCAGCAGCTTGCGGGGAGGCGACGGCAACTATGGCTACACCTTC | CASSLRGGDGNYGYTF
many | - | TRBJ1-2 | TRBV20-1 | TGCAGTGCGACCGACAACTATGGCTACACCTTC | CSATDNYGYTF
many | - | TRBJ2-5 | TRBV9 | TGTGCCAGCAGCGGACGGCGGGCGGGAGAGACCCAGTACTTC | CASSGRRAGETQYF
medium-sized | - | TRBJ1-2 | TRBV5-1 | TGCGCCAGTTCACAGGGTTATGGCTACACCTTC | CASSQGYGYTF
many | TRBD1 | TRBJ1-2 | TRBV6-6 | TGTGCCAGCAGTTACCGGACAGGGGACTATGGCTACACCTTC | CASSYRTGDYGYTF
many | - | TRBJ2-7 | TRBV7-2 | TGTGCCAGCAGCTCAGTCCCGACCTACGAGCAGTACTTC | CASSSVPTYEQYF
many | - | TRBJ1-4 | TRBV19 | TGTGCCAGTAGTTCGCGGGGGACCGGTGAAAAACTGTTTTTT | CASSSRGTGEKLFF